The table lists the clone carrying this TCR beta chain with a few counts. Germline V gene lookup returns CDR1 SGHDT and CDR2 YYEEEE. The germline V and J ends were trimmed by 4 bases and 2 bases, with 8 bases remaining between them. The CDR3 spans 13 residues. The record originates from a study of Tregs in tolerant kidney transplant recipients. Study-level information: Mixed chimerism was transient after nonmyeloablative marrow transplants from related graft donors.

Measured with immunoSEQ multiplex PCR; TCRdb has only the in-frame clones, and not every one. The table records some 74,000 clones, under 95% of them present only once. This material consisted of Tregs from blood, taken before the transplant. The sequence came from a human donor who received a combined kidney and bone marrow transplant. The V call is TRBV5-6, the J call TRBJ2-3, with D unclear. The CDR3 reads CASSVTFTDTQYF. The CDR3 region has the DNA TGTGCCAGCAGCGTTACTTTCACAGATACGCAGTATTTT.